Shown below are 27 T cell receptor beta chains from a single sample sequenced in a study of blood T cell repertoires in COVID-19. TCRdb keeps only in-frame clones here, not all; method: immunoSEQ multiplex PCR. The repertoire holds about 180,000 clones, 75% to 85% seen once, with 1.5% in the top ten. The sample taken for sequencing was peripheral blood. These receptors were taken from a human donor in a cohort sampled during active COVID-19.

The V gene is TRBV5-1, the J gene TRBJ2-7, with D perhaps matching TRBD1 (6 bases). The germline V gene has CDR1 SGHRS and CDR2 YFSETQ. This CDR3 comprises 13 residues. Between the trimmed V and J ends, which lost 4 bases and 0 bases, there was a span of 8 bases. The CDR3 coding sequence is TGCGCCAGCAGCCAGGGGCCCTCCTACGAGCAGTACTTC. Its protein is CASSQGPSYEQYF.

CDR3 sequence reads: CASRPSGTLIYEQYF. The CDR3 bases are TGTGCCAGCAGACCATCCGGGACTCTAATTTACGAGCAGTACTTC. J is TRBJ2-7 and V is TRBV11-2; a weak D match, TRBD2 (6 bases). The CDR3 runs to 15 residues. CDR1 SGHAT and CDR2 FQNNGV come from the germline V gene. The V and J ends lost 6 bases and 4 bases respectively, with 19 bases between them.

The rearrangement uses TRBV10-1 and TRBJ2-2; D unclear. This CDR3 has 15 amino acids. Per germline, CDR1 WNHNN and CDR2 SYGVQD (reference sequence). Trimming took 0 bases from V and 8 from J, leaving 13 bases between them. CDR3 DNA: TGCGCCAGCAGTGAGTCGAGCCCCGAGGTTGGGGAGCTGTTTTTT. Residues: CASSESSPEVGELFF.

A note on this clone: Sequence at one end of the junction differs from germline and may be a read error. The rearrangement joins TRBV27 to TRBJ1-6, with D unresolved. This CDR3 has 8 residues. In germline, CDR1 is MNHEY, CDR2 SMNVEV (reference sequence). CDR3 nucleotide sequence: TGCGATAATTCACCCCTCCACTTT. It yields the protein CDNSPLHF.

This chain joins TRBV9 and TRBJ2-3; 7 nucleotides agree with TRBD1. V shed 1 base and J 1 base; nucleotides not matched to a gene: 3. In germline, CDR1 is SGDLS, CDR2 YYNGEE. The CDR3 extends over 15 amino acids. CDR3 DNA sequence: TGTGCCAGCAGCGTAAGGGGGCTGGGCACAGATACGCAGTATTTT. Amino acid sequence: CASSVRGLGTDTQYF.

The V and J genes are TRBV10-2 and TRBJ1-5; no clear D. Per the germline V gene, CDR1 is WSHSY and CDR2 is SAAADI. This CDR3 is 17 amino acids long. V was cut by 8 bases and J by 6 bases, with 26 bases left in between. CDR3 DNA sequence: TGCGCCAGCCCAAACCCACCCGATGGACTCCCCAGTCAGCCCCAGCATTTT. This gives the protein CASPNPPDGLPSQPQHF.

This clone was seen more than once but under ten times. CDR3 loop: CASRAPSGSSEQYF. CDR3 in DNA: TGTGCCAGCAGAGCCCCTAGCGGGAGCTCAGAGCAGTACTTC. The chain uses TRBV28 and TRBJ2-7; TRBD2 aligns across 10 bases. V gave up 6 bases and J gave up 7 bases; unmatched junction bases: 9. CDR1 MDHEN and CDR2 SYDVKM come from the germline V gene. The CDR3 sequence is 14 residues long.

V and J are TRBV7-2 and TRBJ2-7, with 7 bases identical to TRBD2. V dropped 1 base and J dropped 2; count of bases not matched to a gene: 5. This CDR3 has 15 amino acids. In germline, CDR1 is SGHTA, CDR2 FQGNSA. CDR3 protein: CASSLVGGTAYEQYF. CDR3 DNA sequence: TGTGCCAGCAGCTTAGTGGGGGGGACCGCCTACGAGCAGTACTTC. Complete variable domain (other parts from reference TRBV7-2 and TRBJ2-7): GAGVSQSPSNKVTEKGKDVELRCDPISGHTALYWYRQSLGQGLEFLIYFQGNSAPDKSGLPSDRFSAERTGGSVSTLTIQRTQQEDSAVYLCASSLVGGTAYEQYFGPGTRLTVT.

J is TRBJ1-4 and V is TRBV29-1; possible D gene TRBD1, 5 bases. Trimming stripped 0 bases from V and 8 bases from J, with 16 bases between. The CDR3 sequence is 15 residues long. Germline V gene data show CDR1 as SQVTM and CDR2 as ANQGSEA. CDR3 bases: TGCAGCGTTGAAGATCGGCGGGGGTGGTGGGAAAAACTGTTTTTT. Its translation: CSVEDRRGWWEKLFF.

The rearrangement joins TRBV5-1 to TRBJ2-5; D is uncertain. This CDR3 is built from 14 residues. Trimming stripped 0 bases from V and 2 bases from J, with 8 bases between. Germline CDR1 and CDR2: SGHRS and YFSETQ. The CDR3 loop reads CASSLGQPQETQYF. DNA for the CDR3: TGCGCCAGCAGCTTGGGACAACCGCAAGAGACCCAGTACTTC. The variable domain in full, completed from reference TRBV5-1 and TRBJ2-5, reads KAGVTQTPRYLIKTRGQQVTLSCSPISGHRSVSWYQQTPGQGLQFLFEYFSETQRNKGNFPGRFSGRQFSNSRSEMNVSTLELGDSALYLCASSLGQPQETQYFGPGTRLLVL.

The chain couples TRBV9 to TRBJ1-2; D is possibly TRBD1 (5 bases). The CDR3 contains 15 residues. Germline V gene data show CDR1 as SGDLS and CDR2 as YYNGEE. Between the trimmed V and J ends, which lost 0 bases and 5 bases, there was a span of 14 bases. The CDR3 region is CASSVGPRVEYGYTF. CDR3 DNA: TGTGCCAGCAGCGTAGGTCCCAGGGTTGAATATGGCTACACCTTC. Full variable domain (remainder filled in from reference TRBV9 and TRBJ1-2): DSGVTQTPKHLITATGQRVTLRCSPRSGDLSVYWYQQSLDQGLQFLIQYYNGEERAKGNILERFSAQQFPDLHSELNLSSLELGDSALYFCASSVGPRVEYGYTFGSGTRLTVV.

The chain recombines TRBV19 with TRBJ1-1; TRBD1 is a possible D gene (5 bases). The CDR3 totals 16 residues. The germline V gene has CDR1 LNHDA and CDR2 SQIVND (reference sequence). Trimming shortened V by 4 bases and J by 5 bases, and 20 bases separated the two germline ends. The CDR3 here is CASSRPGLTLVTEAFF. In DNA, the CDR3 is TGTGCCAGTAGTAGGCCGGGACTGACCCTCGTAACTGAAGCTTTCTTT.

The genes are TRBV18 and TRBJ1-3; 8 nucleotides match TRBD1. The germline CDR1 and CDR2 sequences are KGHSH and LQKENI. CDR3 length: 17 amino acids. Germline trimming cut 6 bases from V and 4 bases from J; bases unmatched to any gene: 14. CDR3 nucleotides: TGTGCCAGCTCCCTCCAGCAAGGACAGGGCTCCGGAAACACCATATATTTT. Its protein is CASSLQQGQGSGNTIYF.

A note on this clone: One junction end disagrees with the germline gene, perhaps due to a read error. The chain has TRBV6-2 or TRBV6-3 and TRBJ2-3; 12 positions match TRBD1. The CDR3 runs 12 residues. Per the germline V gene, CDR1 is MNHEY and CDR2 is SVGEGT. CDR3 coding DNA: TGTGCCAGCAGTTCCCCCGGGACAGGGGGCCATTTT. Translated: CASSSPGTGGHF.

This rearrangement joins TRBV9 to TRBJ2-7, with D possibly being TRBD2 (8 bases). Per the germline V gene, CDR1 is SGDLS and CDR2 is YYNGEE. The CDR3 runs to 15 residues. Trimming removed 0 bases at V and 2 bases at J, with 12 bases between. The CDR3 sequence: CASSVAGGGAYEQYF. The DNA of the CDR3 is TGTGCCAGCAGCGTAGCGGGAGGGGGCGCCTACGAGCAGTACTTC.

The chain links TRBV18 to TRBJ1-4; TRBD1 might be the D (5 bases). The CDR3 is made up of 15 amino acids. V gave up 3 bases and J gave up 4 bases, with 12 bases separating them. Germline V gene lookup returns CDR1 KGHSH and CDR2 LQKENI. CDR3 DNA: TGTGCCAGCTCACCCCCGGGGGATGGTAATGAAAAACTGTTTTTT. The encoded protein is CASSPPGDGNEKLFF.

The chain uses TRBV15 and TRBJ2-2; 7 nucleotides align to TRBD2. V dropped 3 bases and J dropped 7; count of bases not matched to a gene: 14. Germline-derived CDR1 and CDR2 are LNHNV and YYDKDF (reference sequence). The CDR3 is 17 amino acids. The CDR3 DNA sequence: TGTGCCACCAGCAGTCAAGATGGAGGGCGGGAGCACGGGGAGCTGTTTTTT. Its protein product is CATSSQDGGREHGELFF.

The V call is TRBV27, the J call TRBJ2-1; 7 nucleotides match TRBD2. CDR1 and CDR2 from the germline V gene are MNHEY and SMNVEV (reference sequence). CDR3 length: 16 amino acids. After removal of 6 bases from V and 8 bases from J, the junction contained 16 bases not matched to a gene. CDR3 bases: TGTGCCAGCAGGGGGGACTCATGGGGAGGGATCGATGAGCAGTTCTTC. It translates to CASRGDSWGGIDEQFF.

This chain uses TRBV7-2 with TRBJ2-6, with D possibly being TRBD1 (5 bases). The CDR3 covers 18 residues. Germline V gene lookup returns CDR1 SGHTA and CDR2 FQGNSA. The ends were cut back, 1 base at V and 0 bases at J, with 13 bases in the middle. Here the CDR3 DNA reads TGTGCCAGCAGCTTAGGGGGCAGGTTCCCCTCTGGGGCCAACGTCCTGACTTTC. It is translated as CASSLGGRFPSGANVLTF. Based on the CDR3 plus reference TRBV7-2 and TRBJ2-6, the full variable domain is GAGVSQSPSNKVTEKGKDVELRCDPISGHTALYWYRQSLGQGLEFLIYFQGNSAPDKSGLPSDRFSAERTGGSVSTLTIQRTQQEDSAVYLCASSLGGRFPSGANVLTFGAGSRLTVL.

In this sample, this clone turned up once. The chain has TRBV11-2 and TRBJ2-3; TRBD2 aligns across 9 bases. This CDR3 is built from 18 residues. Trimming took 7 bases from V and 1 from J; bases not matched to a gene: 15. CDR1 SGHAT and CDR2 FQNNGV come from the germline V gene. CDR3 DNA sequence: TGTGCCAGCACCAATCGCGGGAGGGAGTTAAAGGGCACAGATACGCAGTATTTT. It yields the protein CASTNRGRELKGTDTQYF. Together with reference TRBV11-2 and TRBJ2-3, the CDR3 gives the full variable domain: EAGVAQSPRYKIIEKRQSVAFWCNPISGHATLYWYQQILGQGPKLLIQFQNNGVVDDSQLPKDRFSAERLKGVDSTLKIQPAKLEDSAVYLCASTNRGRELKGTDTQYFGPGTRLTVL.

This clone was counted only a few times. Different DNA sequences within this sample yield the same CDR3. The chain carries TRBV25-1 and TRBJ1-5; possible D gene TRBD1, 6 bases. The length of the CDR3 is 14 residues. Trimming left V 1 base short and J 4 bases short, with 8 bases between. Germline loops: CDR1 MGHDK, CDR2 SYGVNS. Here the CDR3 reads CASSESQGNQPQHF. The CDR3 nucleotides read TGTGCCAGCAGTGAATCGCAGGGGAATCAGCCCCAGCATTTT.

The chain combines TRBV7-2 with TRBJ1-6, with 9 bases identical to TRBD1. This CDR3 has 17 residues. Losses at the gene ends were 5 bases for V and 10 bases for J; bases not matched to a gene: 15. The germline gives CDR1 SGHTA, CDR2 FQGNSA. DNA for the CDR3: TGTGCCAGCAGCCCACGCCTGGGGACAGGGTCTGAATCACCCCTCCACTTT. This codes for CASSPRLGTGSESPLHF.

The V call is TRBV6-5, the J call TRBJ1-6; D gene ambiguous. This CDR3 comprises 15 residues. Deletions cut 2 bases from V and 4 bases from J, with 9 bases between. CDR1 and CDR2 from the germline V gene are MNHEY and SVGAGI. The CDR3 bases are TGTGCCAGCAGTTACGGGTCAGGATATAATTCACCCCTCCACTTT. Translation: CASSYGSGYNSPLHF.

The chain is built from TRBV2 and TRBJ2-7, with a weak D call TRBD2 (5 bases). There are 13 residues in the CDR3. CDR1 and CDR2 (germline): SNHLY, FYNNEI. The ends were cut back, 4 bases at V and 4 bases at J, with 11 bases in the middle. The CDR3 DNA follows: TGTGCCAGCAGTGTAGGAGGCCTTTACGAGCAGTACTTC. It specifies CASSVGGLYEQYF.

The count of this clone is one. This sequence joins TRBV6-5 and TRBJ1-6; D call uncertain. V was cut by 0 bases and J by 7 bases, with 13 bases left in between. This CDR3 has 16 amino acids. In germline, CDR1 is MNHEY, CDR2 SVGAGI. DNA for the CDR3: TGTGCCAGCAGTTACTCGTGGAAGCGGGAAAATTCACCCCTCCACTTT. Protein: CASSYSWKRENSPLHF.

J is TRBJ2-7 and V is TRBV28, with TRBD2 matching over 8 bases. This CDR3 spans 14 amino acids. Per the germline V gene, CDR1 is MDHEN and CDR2 is SYDVKM. The V gene end was trimmed by 11 bases and the J gene end by 1 base; junction bases not matched to a gene: 10. For the CDR3, the DNA is TGTGCCCTTGGCGGGGGCGGGGGGTCCTACGAGCAGTACTTC. It encodes CALGGGGGSYEQYF.

The chain couples TRBV14 to TRBJ2-7, with D possibly TRBD1 on 5 matching bases. The CDR3 totals 16 residues. Trimming shortened V by 1 base and J by 2 bases, and 15 bases separated the two germline ends. The germline V gene encodes CDR1 SGHDN and CDR2 FVKESK. CDR3: CASSQVAQGYPYEQYF. As DNA, the CDR3 is TGTGCCAGCAGCCAAGTCGCCCAGGGCTATCCCTACGAGCAGTACTTC.